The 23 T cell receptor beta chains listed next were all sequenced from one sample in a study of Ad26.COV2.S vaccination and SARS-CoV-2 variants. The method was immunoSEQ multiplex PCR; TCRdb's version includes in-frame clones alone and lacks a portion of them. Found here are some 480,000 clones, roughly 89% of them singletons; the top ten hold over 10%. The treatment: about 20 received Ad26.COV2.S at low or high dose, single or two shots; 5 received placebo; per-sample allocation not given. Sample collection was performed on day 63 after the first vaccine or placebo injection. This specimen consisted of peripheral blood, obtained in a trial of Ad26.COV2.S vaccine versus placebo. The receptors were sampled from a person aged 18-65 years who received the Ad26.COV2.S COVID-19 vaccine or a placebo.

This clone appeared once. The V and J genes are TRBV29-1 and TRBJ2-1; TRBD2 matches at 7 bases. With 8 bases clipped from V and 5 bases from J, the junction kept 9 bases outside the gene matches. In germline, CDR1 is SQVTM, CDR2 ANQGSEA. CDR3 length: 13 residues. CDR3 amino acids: CSHGGLTDNEQFF. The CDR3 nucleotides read TGCAGCCACGGGGGACTAACCGACAATGAGCAGTTCTTC.

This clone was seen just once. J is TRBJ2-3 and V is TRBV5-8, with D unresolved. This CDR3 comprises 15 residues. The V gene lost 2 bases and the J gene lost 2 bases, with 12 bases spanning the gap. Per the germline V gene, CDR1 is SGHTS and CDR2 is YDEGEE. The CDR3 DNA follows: TGTGCCAGCAGCTTCTCTCGTGTGCCCACAGATACGCAGTATTTT. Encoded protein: CASSFSRVPTDTQYF.

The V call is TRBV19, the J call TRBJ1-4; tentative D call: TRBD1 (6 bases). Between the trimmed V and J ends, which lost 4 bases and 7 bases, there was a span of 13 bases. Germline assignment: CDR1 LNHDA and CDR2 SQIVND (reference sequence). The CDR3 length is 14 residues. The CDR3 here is CASSKRGASEKLFF. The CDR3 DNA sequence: TGTGCCAGTAGTAAGCGGGGGGCAAGTGAAAAACTGTTTTTT.

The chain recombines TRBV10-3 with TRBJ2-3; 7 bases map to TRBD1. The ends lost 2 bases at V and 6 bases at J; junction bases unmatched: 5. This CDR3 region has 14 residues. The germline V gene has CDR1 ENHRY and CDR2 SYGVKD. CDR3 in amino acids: CAISERQGGDTQYF. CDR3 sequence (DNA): TGTGCCATCAGTGAGAGACAGGGTGGGGATACGCAGTATTTT.

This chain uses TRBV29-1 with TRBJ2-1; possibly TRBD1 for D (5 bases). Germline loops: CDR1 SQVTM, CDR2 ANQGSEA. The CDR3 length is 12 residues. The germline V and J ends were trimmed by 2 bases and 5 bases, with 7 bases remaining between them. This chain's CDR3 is CSVEPGNNEQFF. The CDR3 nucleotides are TGCAGCGTTGAACCAGGGAACAATGAGCAGTTCTTC.

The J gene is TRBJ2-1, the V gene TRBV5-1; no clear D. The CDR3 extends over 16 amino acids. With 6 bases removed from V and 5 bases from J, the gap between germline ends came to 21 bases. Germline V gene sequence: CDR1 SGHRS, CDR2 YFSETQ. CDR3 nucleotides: TGCGCCAGCAACAACAGCCCGAAGGCACAGAACAATGAGCAGTTCTTC. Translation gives CASNNSPKAQNNEQFF.

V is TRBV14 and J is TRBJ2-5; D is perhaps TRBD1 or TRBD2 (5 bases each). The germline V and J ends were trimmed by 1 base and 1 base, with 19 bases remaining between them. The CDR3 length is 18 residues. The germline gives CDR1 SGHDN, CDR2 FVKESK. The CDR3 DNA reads TGTGCCAGCAGCCAAGTTCGCTTTGGGACCATATTCCAAGAGACCCAGTACTTC. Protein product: CASSQVRFGTIFQETQYF.

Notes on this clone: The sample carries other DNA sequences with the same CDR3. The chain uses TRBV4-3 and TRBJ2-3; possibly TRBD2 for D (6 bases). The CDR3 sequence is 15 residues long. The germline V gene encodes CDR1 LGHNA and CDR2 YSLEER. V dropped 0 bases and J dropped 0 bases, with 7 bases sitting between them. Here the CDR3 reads CASSQEGTSTDTQYF. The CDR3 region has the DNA TGCGCCAGCAGCCAAGAAGGGACTAGCACAGATACGCAGTATTTT.

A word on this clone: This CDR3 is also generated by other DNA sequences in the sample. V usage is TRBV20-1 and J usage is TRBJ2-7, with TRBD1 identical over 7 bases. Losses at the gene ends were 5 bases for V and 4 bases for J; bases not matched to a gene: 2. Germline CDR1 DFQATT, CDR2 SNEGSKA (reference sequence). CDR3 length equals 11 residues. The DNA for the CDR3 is TGCAGTGCTGGGGACAGTTACGAGCAGTACTTC. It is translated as CSAGDSYEQYF.

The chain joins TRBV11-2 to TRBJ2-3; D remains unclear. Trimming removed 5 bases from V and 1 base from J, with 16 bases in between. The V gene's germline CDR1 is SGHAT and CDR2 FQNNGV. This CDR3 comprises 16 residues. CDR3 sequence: CASSLLRFARTDTQYF. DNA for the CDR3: TGTGCCAGCAGCCTCCTGAGATTCGCCCGCACAGATACGCAGTATTTT. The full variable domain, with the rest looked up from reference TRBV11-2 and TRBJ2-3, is EAGVAQSPRYKIIEKRQSVAFWCNPISGHATLYWYQQILGQGPKLLIQFQNNGVVDDSQLPKDRFSAERLKGVDSTLKIQPAKLEDSAVYLCASSLLRFARTDTQYFGPGTRLTVL.

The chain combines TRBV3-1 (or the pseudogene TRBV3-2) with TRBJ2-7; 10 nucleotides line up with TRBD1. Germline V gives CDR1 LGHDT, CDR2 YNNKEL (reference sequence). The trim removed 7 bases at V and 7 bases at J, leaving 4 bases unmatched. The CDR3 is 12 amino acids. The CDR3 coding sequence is TGTGCCAGCACCGGGACAGGGGTAGAGCAGTACTTC. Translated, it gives CASTGTGVEQYF.

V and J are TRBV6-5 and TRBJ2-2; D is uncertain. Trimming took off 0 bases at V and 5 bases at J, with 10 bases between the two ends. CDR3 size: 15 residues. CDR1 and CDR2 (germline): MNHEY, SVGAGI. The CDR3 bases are TGTGCCAGCAGTTACTCGAGGTCACAGACCGGGGAGCTGTTTTTT. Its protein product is CASSYSRSQTGELFF.

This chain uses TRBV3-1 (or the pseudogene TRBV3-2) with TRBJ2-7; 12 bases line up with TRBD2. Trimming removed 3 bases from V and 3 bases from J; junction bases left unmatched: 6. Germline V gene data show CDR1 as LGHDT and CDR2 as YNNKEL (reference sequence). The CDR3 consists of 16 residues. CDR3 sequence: CASSQSLAGGYYEQYF. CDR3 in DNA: TGTGCCAGCAGCCAGTCACTAGCGGGAGGTTACTACGAGCAGTACTTC.

The CDR3, as DNA: TGCGCCAGCAGCCTCGAGACAGGGGCGGTCTACGAGCAGTACTTC. Translation gives CASSLETGAVYEQYF. V gene TRBV4-1 combines with J gene TRBJ2-7, with TRBD1 matching over 8 bases. CDR3 size: 15 residues. J lost 3 bases, V lost 4 bases, and 8 bases had no gene match. CDR1 and CDR2 (germline): MGHRA, YSYEKL.

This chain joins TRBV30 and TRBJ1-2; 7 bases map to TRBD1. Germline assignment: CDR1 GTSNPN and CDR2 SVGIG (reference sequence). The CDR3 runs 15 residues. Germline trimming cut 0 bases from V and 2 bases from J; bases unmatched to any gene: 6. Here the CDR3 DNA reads TGTGCCTGGAGTGTACGGTCCAGGGGGAACTATGGCTACACCTTC. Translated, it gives CAWSVRSRGNYGYTF. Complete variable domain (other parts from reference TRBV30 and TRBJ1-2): SQTIHQWPATLVQPVGSPLSLECTVEGTSNPNLYWYRQAAGRGLQLLFYSVGIGQISSEVPQNLSASRPQDRQFILSSKKLLLSDSGFYLCAWSVRSRGNYGYTFGSGTRLTVV.

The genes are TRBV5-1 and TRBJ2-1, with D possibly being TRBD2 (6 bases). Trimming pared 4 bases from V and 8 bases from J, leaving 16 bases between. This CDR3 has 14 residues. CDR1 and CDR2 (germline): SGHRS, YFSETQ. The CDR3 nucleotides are TGCGCCAGCAGCCCGGGAGCTACTCGGGATGAGCAGTTCTTC. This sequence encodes CASSPGATRDEQFF.

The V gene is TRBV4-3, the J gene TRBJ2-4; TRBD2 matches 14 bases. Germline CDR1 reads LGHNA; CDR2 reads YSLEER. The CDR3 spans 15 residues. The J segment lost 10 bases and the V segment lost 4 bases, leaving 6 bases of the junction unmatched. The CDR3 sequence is CASSPGLAGGMIQYF. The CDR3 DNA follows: TGCGCCAGCAGCCCTGGACTAGCGGGAGGTATGATTCAGTACTTC.

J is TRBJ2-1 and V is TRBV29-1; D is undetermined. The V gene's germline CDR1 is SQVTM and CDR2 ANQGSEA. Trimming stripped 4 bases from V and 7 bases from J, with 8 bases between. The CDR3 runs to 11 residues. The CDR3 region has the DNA TGCAGCGTTGGGCTACTGAATGAGCAGTTCTTC. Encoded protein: CSVGLLNEQFF.

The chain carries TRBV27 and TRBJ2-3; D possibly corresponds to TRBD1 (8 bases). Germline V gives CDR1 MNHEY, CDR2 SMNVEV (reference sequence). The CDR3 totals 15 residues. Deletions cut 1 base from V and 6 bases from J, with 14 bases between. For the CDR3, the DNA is TGTGCCAGCAGTTTATACGACAGGGGAGGGGATACGCAGTATTTT. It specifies CASSLYDRGGDTQYF.

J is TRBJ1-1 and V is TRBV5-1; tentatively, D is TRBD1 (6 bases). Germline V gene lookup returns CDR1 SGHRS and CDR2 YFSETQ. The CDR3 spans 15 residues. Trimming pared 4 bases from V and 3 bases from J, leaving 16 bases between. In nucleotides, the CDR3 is TGCGCCAGCAGCCCACTAGGGGGGAGGCACACTGAAGCTTTCTTT. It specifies CASSPLGGRHTEAFF.

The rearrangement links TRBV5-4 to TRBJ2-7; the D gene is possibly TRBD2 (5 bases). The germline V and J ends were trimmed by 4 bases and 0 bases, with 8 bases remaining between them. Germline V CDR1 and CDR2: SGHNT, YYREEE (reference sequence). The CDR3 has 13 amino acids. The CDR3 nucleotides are TGTGCCAGCAGCCCGGGATCCTCCTACGAGCAGTACTTC. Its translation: CASSPGSSYEQYF.

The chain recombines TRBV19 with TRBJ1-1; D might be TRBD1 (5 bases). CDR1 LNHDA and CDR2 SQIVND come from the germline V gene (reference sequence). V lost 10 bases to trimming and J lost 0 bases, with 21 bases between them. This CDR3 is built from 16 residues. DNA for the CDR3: TGTGCCACCACGGACATTCCTCCCCCGATGAACACTGAAGCTTTCTTT. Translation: CATTDIPPPMNTEAFF.

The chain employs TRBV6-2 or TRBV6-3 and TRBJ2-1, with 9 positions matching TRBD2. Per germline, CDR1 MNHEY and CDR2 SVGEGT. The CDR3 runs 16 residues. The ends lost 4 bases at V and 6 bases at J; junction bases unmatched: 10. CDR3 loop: CASSSPTSGAGNEQFF. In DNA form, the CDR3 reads TGTGCCAGCAGTTCTCCGACTAGCGGAGCCGGCAATGAGCAGTTCTTC.